The 28 T cell receptor beta chains in this list originate from one sample, sequenced in a study of T cells after yellow fever vaccination. MiXCR, applied by TCRdb to the 5' RACE reads, yields one record per CDR3 protein. The table records 150,000 to 200,000 distinct CDR3 sequences, 6% to 7.5% of them present only once. The sample consisted of CD4+ T cells sorted from PBMCs, taken around 5 days after the first yellow fever vaccination. These receptors were collected from a man aged 18 to 30 who received the YFV17D yellow fever vaccine.

The table lists this clonotype with a few counts. This chain connects TRBV6-2 or TRBV6-3 to TRBJ1-1; the match to TRBD1 covers 7 bases. Germline CDR1 is MNHEY and CDR2 is SVGEGT. CDR3 length: 16 amino acids. V lost 2 bases, J lost 6 bases, and 12 bases stayed unmatched. CDR3 region: CASSYRYRTGTAEAFF. CDR3 nucleotide sequence: TGTGCCAGCAGTTACCGATACCGGACAGGAACGGCTGAAGCTTTCTTT.

In its sample, this clonotype was seen many times. The chain combines TRBV11-2 with TRBJ2-7; D may correspond to TRBD1 or TRBD2 (6 bases each). Germline V gene lookup returns CDR1 SGHAT and CDR2 FQNNGV. V lost 8 bases, J lost 5 bases, and 16 bases lay in between. The CDR3 is 13 amino acids. The DNA for the CDR3 is TGTGCCAGCCGGGGGCCGTCTCCTAACGAGCAGTACTTC. Protein product: CASRGPSPNEQYF.

This clonotype was seen repeatedly, ten times or more. The chain links TRBV20-1 to TRBJ2-7, with D unresolved. Germline loops: CDR1 DFQATT, CDR2 SNEGSKA (reference sequence). Deletions cut 7 bases from V and 3 bases from J, with 16 bases between. This CDR3 comprises 13 residues. CDR3 coding DNA: TGCAGTGTTCCATCAGCGTCTCACTACGAGCAGTACTTC. Translation: CSVPSASHYEQYF.

This clonotype was seen a few times. This chain uses TRBV4-3 with TRBJ2-7; D may be TRBD1 or TRBD2 (5 bases each). Trimming shortened V by 0 bases and J by 2 bases, and 11 bases separated the two germline ends. The CDR3 has 15 amino acids. Germline V lookup: CDR1 LGHNA, CDR2 YSLEER. The CDR3 sequence: CASSQDWDPTYEQYF. DNA of the CDR3: TGCGCCAGCAGCCAAGACTGGGACCCCACCTACGAGCAGTACTTC.

This clonotype was counted once. A read error may be the cause here, since a much bigger clone is one base away. This chain connects TRBV4-1 to TRBJ1-1, with a tentative D call TRBD1 (6 bases). CDR3 length: 14 residues. Germline values: CDR1 MGHRA, CDR2 YSYEKL. The CDR3: CASSKYREVTEVFF. DNA for the CDR3: TGCGCCAGCAGCAAATACAGGGAAGTGACTGAAGTTTTCTTT.

This clonotype was seen repeatedly, ten times or more. The V and J genes are TRBV9 and TRBJ2-3; 13 nucleotides align to TRBD2. The CDR3 has 16 residues. Looked up from germline, CDR1 is SGDLS and CDR2 is YYNGEE. J gave up 1 base and V 4 bases, and 3 bases lay outside the gene matches. This CDR3 is CASSWGTSGGTDTQYF. The CDR3 DNA reads TGTGCCAGCAGCTGGGGGACTAGCGGGGGCACAGATACGCAGTATTTT. Looking up the rest from reference TRBV9 and TRBJ2-3 gives the full variable domain: DSGVTQTPKHLITATGQRVTLRCSPRSGDLSVYWYQQSLDQGLQFLIQYYNGEERAKGNILERFSAQQFPDLHSELNLSSLELGDSALYFCASSWGTSGGTDTQYFGPGTRLTVL.

In its sample, this clonotype was seen many times. This chain links TRBV6-5 with TRBJ2-7; a possible D gene is TRBD1 (7 bases). CDR1 is MNHEY, CDR2 SVGAGI, per germline. CDR3 size: 15 residues. With 2 bases removed from V and 6 bases from J, the gap between germline ends came to 17 bases. CDR3 residues: CASSYRVSGGREQYF. The CDR3 DNA sequence: TGTGCCAGCAGTTACCGGGTGTCAGGGGGGCGCGAGCAGTACTTC.

This clonotype appeared a few times. The V and J genes are TRBV7-2 and TRBJ1-6; the D gene is possibly TRBD1 (6 bases). The V and J ends lost 5 bases and 2 bases respectively, with 13 bases between them. The germline CDR1 and CDR2 sequences are SGHTA and FQGNSA. This CDR3 is built from 16 residues. The CDR3 nucleotides are TGTGCCAGCAGCCCCAGGGGTTTCGCCTATAATTCACCCCTCCACTTT. Protein sequence: CASSPRGFAYNSPLHF.

This clonotype was recorded only once. Just one base apart from a much larger clone, this may be a read error. The V gene is TRBV28, the J gene TRBJ2-7; 10 nucleotides agree with TRBD2. The CDR3 sequence is 15 residues long. V lost 9 bases, J lost 4 bases, and 12 bases stayed unmatched. The germline CDR1 and CDR2 sequences are MDHEN and SYDVKM. CDR3 nucleotide sequence: TGTGCCAGTCCTCCTAGCGGGGGAGCTAAGTACGAGCAGTACTTC. It encodes CASPPSGGAKYEQYF.

This chain connects TRBV5-6 to TRBJ2-7; maybe TRBD1 (6 bases). Between the trimmed V and J ends, which lost 2 bases and 5 bases, there was a span of 11 bases. The CDR3 is made up of 13 amino acids. Looked up from germline, CDR1 is SGHDT and CDR2 is YYEEEE. CDR3 bases: TGTGCCAGCAGCTTTATAGGGGGTAACGAGCAGTACGTC. Translating gives CASSFIGGNEQYV.

In its sample, this clonotype was seen many times. The V call is TRBV4-2, the J call TRBJ2-5; TRBD1 might be the D (5 bases). Germline CDR1 and CDR2: LGHNA and YNFKEQ. The V end lost 0 bases, the J end lost 2 bases, and 7 bases lay between the germline ends. The CDR3 covers 14 residues. For the CDR3, the DNA is TGTGCCAGCAGCCAAGACAGGGCTCAAGAGACCCAGTACTTC. As protein: CASSQDRAQETQYF.

The chain carries TRBV3-1 and TRBJ2-6; 9 nucleotides match TRBD1. This CDR3 spans 21 amino acids. Trimming cost V 3 bases and J 0 bases; bases outside gene matches: 15. Germline V CDR1 and CDR2: LGHDT, YNNKEL (reference sequence). CDR3 in amino acids: CASSHVLDRDRDISGANVLTF. The CDR3 DNA is TGTGCCAGCAGCCATGTTTTAGACCGGGACAGGGATATCTCTGGGGCCAACGTCCTGACTTTC.

This clonotype was counted ten times or more. The V gene is TRBV4-3, the J gene TRBJ2-4; D ambiguous. The V end was cut by 1 base, the J end by 0 bases, with 10 bases between. The V gene's germline CDR1 is LGHNA and CDR2 YSLEER. The CDR3 runs 16 residues. CDR3 DNA sequence: TGCGCCAGCAGCCAAGGGACGCCTCTAGCCAAAAACATTCAGTACTTC. It encodes CASSQGTPLAKNIQYF.

This clonotype turned up a few times. V usage is TRBV12-3 or TRBV12-4 and J usage is TRBJ1-1; a weak D match, TRBD1 (6 bases). The CDR3 is made up of 11 amino acids. V was shortened by 4 bases and J by 11 bases, with 11 bases between the two germline ends. The CDR3 spells CASSSYRAAFF. The CDR3 bases are TGTGCCAGCAGTTCCTACAGGGCGGCTTTCTTT.

This chain joins TRBV19 and TRBJ1-3, with a possible D match to TRBD1 (5 bases). V was shortened by 4 bases and J by 8 bases, with 18 bases between the two germline ends. Looked up from germline, CDR1 is LNHDA and CDR2 is SQIVND (reference sequence). The CDR3 totals 15 residues. Here the CDR3 DNA reads TGTGCCAGTAGTACGGGACTCTCATCCCGGGACACCATATATTTT. Amino acid sequence: CASSTGLSSRDTIYF. Based on the CDR3 plus reference TRBV19 and TRBJ1-3, the full variable domain is DGGITQSPKYLFRKEGQNVTLSCEQNLNHDAMYWYRQDPGQGLRLIYYSQIVNDFQKGDIAEGYSVSREKKESFPLTVTSAQKNPTAFYLCASSTGLSSRDTIYFGEGSWLTVV.

This chain connects TRBV19 to TRBJ2-3; D possibly uses TRBD1 or TRBD2 (5 bases each). The V gene's germline CDR1 is LNHDA and CDR2 SQIVND (reference sequence). Deletions cut 6 bases from V and 2 bases from J, with 9 bases between. This CDR3 contains 13 residues. CDR3 region: CASRPGHTDTQYF. CDR3 DNA sequence: TGTGCCAGTAGGCCGGGGCACACAGATACGCAGTATTTT.

This clonotype was picked up a small number of times. This chain connects TRBV9 to TRBJ2-7, with 7 bases identical to TRBD1. V lost 3 bases and J lost 4; bases outside the gene matches: 4. Per germline, CDR1 SGDLS and CDR2 YYNGEE. The CDR3 sequence is 13 residues long. This chain's CDR3 is CASSADRRYEQYV. The CDR3 DNA reads as TGTGCCAGCAGCGCGGACAGGCGGTACGAGCAGTACGTC.

This clonotype came up many times. V and J are TRBV5-1 and TRBJ2-5, with D hard to call. Germline CDR1 reads SGHRS; CDR2 reads YFSETQ. V was trimmed by 2 bases and J by 1 base, leaving 9 bases between them. The length of the CDR3 is 14 residues. CDR3 nucleotides: TGCGCCAGCAGCTTCGAACAGACCCAAGAGACCCAGTACTTC. Residues: CASSFEQTQETQYF.

In this sample, this clonotype turned up a few times. The CDR3 sequence: CASSRQSGNTIYF. The DNA of the CDR3 is TGTGCCAGCAGTCGACAGTCTGGAAACACCATATATTTT. V and J are TRBV3-1 and TRBJ1-3, with TRBD1 as a possible D gene (5 bases). Germline values: CDR1 LGHDT, CDR2 YNNKEL (reference sequence). The CDR3 loop spans 13 amino acids. Trimming took off 6 bases at V and 1 base at J, with 7 bases between the two ends.

The gene calls are TRBV6-5 and TRBJ1-3; 7 bases agree with TRBD1. Trimming removed 2 bases from V and 0 bases from J; junction bases left unmatched: 10. Per germline, CDR1 MNHEY and CDR2 SVGAGI. The CDR3 contains 18 residues. CDR3 DNA: TGTGCCAGCAGTTACCACCTACAGGGGCCGAACTCTGGAAACACCATATATTTT. Translating gives CASSYHLQGPNSGNTIYF.

This clonotype was seen ten or more times. CDR3 residues: CASSERLAAYEQYF. As DNA, the CDR3 is TGTGCCAGCAGCGAAAGACTAGCAGCCTACGAGCAGTACTTC. The chain uses TRBV7-2 and TRBJ2-7, with 7 bases identical to TRBD2. Trimming removed 5 bases from V and 2 bases from J; junction bases left unmatched: 6. CDR3 size: 14 residues. The germline gives CDR1 SGHTA, CDR2 FQGNSA.

This clonotype was seen a handful of times. The rearrangement uses TRBV5-1 and TRBJ2-5, with 10 nucleotides matching TRBD2. CDR1 and CDR2 from the germline V gene are SGHRS and YFSETQ. Trimming removed 4 bases from V and 6 bases from J; junction bases left unmatched: 6. The CDR3 length is 14 residues. The CDR3, as DNA: TGCGCCAGCAGCCTCGGGACTAGCGAGAAGACCCAGTACTTC. Translation: CASSLGTSEKTQYF.

The CDR3 sequence is CASRPTSGVSDTQYF. In nucleotides, the CDR3 is TGTGCCAGCAGGCCTACTAGCGGGGTATCAGATACGCAGTATTTT. V usage is TRBV5-4 and J usage is TRBJ2-3; 10 bases align to TRBD2. V shed 5 bases and J 4 bases; nucleotides not matched to a gene: 7. Germline CDR1 reads SGHNT; CDR2 reads YYREEE (reference sequence). The CDR3 loop spans 15 amino acids.

There are many counts of this clonotype. As DNA, the CDR3 is TGTGCCAGCTCACCAAGGGCTAGCGGGGGTCGGTATACGCAGTATTTT. Its protein is CASSPRASGGRYTQYF. The chain employs TRBV18 and TRBJ2-3; 10 positions agree with TRBD2. The ends lost 2 bases at V and 7 bases at J; junction bases unmatched: 9. The CDR3 has 16 amino acids. The germline V gene encodes CDR1 KGHSH and CDR2 LQKENI.

There are a few counts of this clonotype. The chain joins TRBV20-1 to TRBJ2-2; D unclear. The CDR3 is 13 amino acids. The germline gives CDR1 DFQATT, CDR2 SNEGSKA (reference sequence). CDR3 sequence: CSAGSGNTGELFF. CDR3 coding DNA: TGCAGCGCAGGATCGGGGAACACCGGGGAGCTGTTTTTT.

This clonotype has ten or more counts. The rearrangement links TRBV4-3 to TRBJ1-2; TRBD1 aligns across 7 bases. CDR1 and CDR2 (germline): LGHNA, YSLEER. This CDR3 spans 15 amino acids. With V trimmed by 4 bases and J by 9 bases, 14 bases remained unmatched. CDR3 sequence (DNA): TGCGCCAGCAGCCTCTCGGGAGGGGGCCATTTTAGCTACACCTTC. It is translated as CASSLSGGGHFSYTF.

This clonotype came up many times. The chain has TRBV4-2 and TRBJ1-2; the match to TRBD1 covers 8 bases. Per germline, CDR1 LGHNA and CDR2 YNFKEQ. Losses at the gene ends were 5 bases for V and 2 bases for J; bases not matched to a gene: 13. The CDR3 length is 17 residues. CDR3 loop: CASSTLTGARGNYGYTF. The CDR3 region has the DNA TGTGCCAGCAGCACCCTGACAGGGGCCAGGGGCAACTATGGCTACACCTTC.

This clonotype was picked up many times. The V gene is TRBV7-8, the J gene TRBJ2-5; 8 bases are a match to TRBD1. J was trimmed by 3 bases and V by 2 bases; bases with no gene match: 2. Germline CDR1 reads SGHVS; CDR2 reads FQNEAQ. The CDR3 loop spans 14 amino acids. CDR3 bases: TGTGCCAGCAGCTTAATGACAGGGGAAGAGACCCAGTACTTC. Translating gives CASSLMTGEETQYF. Looking up the rest from reference TRBV7-8 and TRBJ2-5 gives the full variable domain: GAGVSQSPRYKVAKRGQDVALRCDPISGHVSLFWYQQALGQGPEFLTYFQNEAQLDKSGLPSDRFFAERPEGSVSTLKIQRTQQEDSAVYLCASSLMTGEETQYFGPGTRLLVL.